The 25 T cell receptor beta chains below come from one sample, sequenced in a study of T cell clonality in common variable immunodeficiency. Sequenced by immunoSEQ multiplex PCR; TCRdb stores in-frame clones only, minus some. This sample comprises about 52,000 clones, none seen once only. Sequenced: peripheral blood mononuclear cells. These receptors were collected from a person aged 18 to 75 in good health.

This clone was counted at least ten times. The observed sequence ends 3 residues before the CDR3 terminus, with the missing tail filled in from the germline J gene. This sequence joins TRBV18 and TRBJ2-7, with 10 bases matching TRBD1. The CDR3 consists of 15 residues. V was clipped by 4 bases and J by 3 bases; unmatched bases: 6. CDR1 KGHSH and CDR2 LQKENI come from the germline V gene. The CDR3 loop reads CASSRGTGANYEQYF. CDR3 bases read: TGTGCCAGCTCACGGGGGACAGGGGCGAACTACGAG. Based on the CDR3 plus reference TRBV18 and TRBJ2-7, the full variable domain is NAGVMQNPRHLVRRRGQEARLRCSPMKGHSHVYWYRQLPEEGLKFMVYLQKENIIDESGMPKERFSAEFPKEGPSILRIQQVVRGDSAAYFCASSRGTGANYEQYFGPGTRLTVT.

This clone was observed at least ten times. The sequenced fragment ends 3 residues before the CDR3 boundary, so the rest is inferred from the germline J gene. The rearrangement uses TRBV5-6 and TRBJ1-6; D is undetermined. The CDR3 length is 14 residues. Germline CDR1 is SGHDT and CDR2 is YYEEEE. With 0 bases removed from V and 8 bases from J, the gap between germline ends came to 9 bases. CDR3 residues: CASSLAAEDSPLHF. The sequenced part of the CDR3 DNA is TGTGCCAGCAGCTTGGCCGCGGAGGATTCACCC.

This clone was seen repeatedly, ten times or more. Read sequence stops 3 residues before the CDR3 end, and the germline J gene provides the missing end. The chain is built from TRBV11-2 and TRBJ2-7; 9 bases match TRBD1. The germline CDR1 and CDR2 sequences are SGHAT and FQNNGV. V dropped 7 bases and J dropped 0; count of bases not matched to a gene: 7. The CDR3 contains 15 residues. CDR3 amino acids: CASTSTGGVSYEQYF. The covered CDR3 bases are TGTGCCAGCACATCGACAGGGGGAGTCTCCTACGAG.

At least ten counts were recorded for this clone. Read sequence stops 3 residues before the CDR3 end, and the germline J gene provides the missing end. Other nucleotide sequences from this sample produce the same CDR3. The chain joins TRBV10-3 to TRBJ2-5, with 7 bases aligning to TRBD1. With 9 bases clipped from V and 2 bases from J, the junction kept 6 bases outside the gene matches. Germline CDR1 and CDR2: ENHRY and SYGVKD. The length of the CDR3 is 13 residues. CDR3: CAIGTAMQETQYF. The CDR3 DNA, read in part, is TGTGCCATTGGGACAGCGATGCAAGAGACC.

At least ten counts were recorded for this clone. The observed sequence ends 3 residues before the CDR3 terminus, with the missing tail filled in from the germline J gene. V and J are TRBV5-4 and TRBJ1-1; the D is unclear. V dropped 0 bases and J dropped 3 bases, with 6 bases sitting between them. There are 13 residues in the CDR3. Germline lookup yields CDR1 SGHNT and CDR2 YYREEE (reference sequence). The part of the CDR3 DNA that was read is TGTGCCAGCAGCTTGGACTCTTACACTGAA. This translates into CASSLDSYTE. The full CDR3 sequence reads CASSLDSYTEAFF.

This clone has a count of ten or more. The missing CDR3 end, 3 residues past where the read stops, is filled in from the germline J gene. The chain is built from TRBV20-1 and TRBJ1-5; D not resolved. This CDR3 spans 12 amino acids. V dropped 0 bases and J dropped 7 bases, with 7 bases sitting between them. Looked up from germline, CDR1 is DFQATT and CDR2 is SNEGSKA (reference sequence). CDR3 protein: CSAREANQPQHF. CDR3 DNA (partial): TGCAGTGCTAGAGAGGCAAACCAGCCC.

This clone has a count of ten or more. The read is 3 residues too short to cover the CDR3 end, so that end is filled in from the germline J gene. The chain is built from TRBV5-5 and TRBJ1-1, with TRBD1 identical over 7 bases. This CDR3 has 14 residues. Germline CDR1 SGHKS, CDR2 YYEKEE (reference sequence). V lost 1 base to trimming and J lost 1 base; unmatched junction nucleotides: 1. Partial CDR3 DNA: TGTGCCAGCAGCTTGACAGGGGCGAACACTGAA. Translating it yields CASSLTGANTE. The whole CDR3 sequence reads CASSLTGANTEAFF.

This clone was seen repeatedly, ten times or more. The read finishes 3 residues shy of the CDR3 end, and the germline J gene is used to complete it. The V call is TRBV2, the J call TRBJ2-2, with 9 bases matching TRBD2. This CDR3 comprises 16 residues. Unmatched junction bases numbered 6, after V lost 0 bases and J lost 7 bases. CDR1 and CDR2 (germline): SNHLY, FYNNEI. The sequenced CDR3 bases are TGTGCCAGCAGTGAAGCGGGGACTAGCCAGGTCGGGGAG. Its protein is CASSEAGTSQVGE. The complete CDR3 reads CASSEAGTSQVGELFF.

This clone was seen at least ten times. The read stops 3 residues short of the end of the CDR3; the missing end is completed from the germline J gene. This chain uses TRBV30 with TRBJ2-3; D assignment may be TRBD1 or TRBD2 (5 bases each). V lost 2 bases and J 6 bases, leaving 12 bases between the germline ends. CDR1 and CDR2 from the germline V gene are GTSNPN and SVGIG (reference sequence). The CDR3 runs 13 residues. Incomplete CDR3 DNA: TGTGCCTGGAGTTTCGAGGGGTGGGATACG. This gives the protein CAWSFEGWDT. The entire CDR3 protein reads CAWSFEGWDTQYF.

For this clone: The read ends 3 residues early relative to the CDR3; the germline J gene fills the gap. This chain connects TRBV2 to TRBJ1-5; D is perhaps TRBD1 (5 bases). Germline V gene sequence: CDR1 SNHLY, CDR2 FYNNEI. V was cut by 6 bases and J by 1 base, with 10 bases left in between. The CDR3 consists of 14 residues. CDR3 residues: CASRERQSNQPQHF. The DNA read from the CDR3 is TGTGCCAGCAGGGAACGACAGAGCAATCAGCCC.

A few counts support this clone. From the germline J gene comes the end of the CDR3, since the read stops 3 residues before it. The rearrangement joins TRBV7-6 to TRBJ2-7, with D perhaps TRBD1 (6 bases). Trimming removed 4 bases from V and 4 bases from J, with 17 bases in between. The CDR3 extends over 15 amino acids. Germline values: CDR1 SGHVS, CDR2 FNYEAQ. CDR3 DNA, as far as it was read: TGTGCCAGCAGCTCGGCCGGGCACAGGGATTACGAG. Translation gives CASSSAGHRDYE. The entire CDR3 protein is CASSSAGHRDYEQYF. Drawing the rest from reference TRBV7-6 and TRBJ2-7, the complete variable domain is GAGVSQSPRYKVTKRGQDVALRCDPISGHVSLYWYRQALGQGPEFLTYFNYEAQQDKSGLPNDRFSAERPEGSISTLTIQRTEQRDSAMYRCASSSAGHRDYEQYFGPGTRLTVT.

This clone was found many times. The read falls 3 residues short of the CDR3 end, and the missing part is taken from the germline J gene. This chain links TRBV10-3 with TRBJ2-1; TRBD1 matches at 12 bases. Trimming removed 0 bases from V and 7 bases from J; junction bases left unmatched: 7. Germline V gives CDR1 ENHRY, CDR2 SYGVKD. The CDR3 spans 17 residues. Partial CDR3 DNA: TGTGCCATCAGTGAGTCGGGGGGACAGGGGGCGAGGAATGAG. This codes for CAISESGGQGARNE. The entire CDR3 is CAISESGGQGARNEQFF.

This clone was picked up a small number of times. The read terminates 3 residues ahead of where the CDR3 ends, so the germline J gene completes it. The genes are TRBV5-4 and TRBJ2-5; D not resolved. V shed 0 bases and J shed 5 bases, with 11 bases lying between them. This CDR3 spans 14 amino acids. Germline CDR1 is SGHNT and CDR2 is YYREEE (reference sequence). The CDR3 here is CASSLVASGETQYF. The covered CDR3 bases are TGTGCCAGCAGCTTGGTCGCTAGTGGGGAGACC.

This clone was seen many times. The read comes to an end 3 residues before the CDR3 does, leaving the germline J gene to fill in the end. This chain joins TRBV7-3 and TRBJ2-3; possible D gene TRBD2, 5 bases. V dropped 4 bases and J dropped 6 bases, with 11 bases sitting between them. CDR1 SGHTA and CDR2 FQGTGA come from the germline V gene. This CDR3 contains 13 residues. CDR3 bases read: TGTGCCAGCAGCTCCGAGGGTGCGGATACG. The encoded protein is CASSSEGADT. In full, the CDR3 reads CASSSEGADTQYF.

This clone was found many times. The CDR3 is cut off 3 residues early in the read; its end comes from the germline J gene. The chain couples TRBV6-2 or TRBV6-3 to TRBJ2-7; 7 positions agree with TRBD1. Unmatched junction bases numbered 11, after V lost 8 bases and J lost 4 bases. CDR3 length equals 14 residues. Germline loops: CDR1 MNHEY, CDR2 SVGEGT. CDR3 bases read: TGTGCCAGCGGAAGGGGGCTAGCCCAGTACGAG. Protein product: CASGRGLAQYE. From start to end, the CDR3 is CASGRGLAQYEQYF.

This clone was recorded many times. Read data end 3 residues before the CDR3 end; the end is taken from the germline J gene. V usage is TRBV30 and J usage is TRBJ2-3; 11 bases line up with TRBD2. V lost 4 bases and J lost 2; bases outside the gene matches: 11. The CDR3 length is 17 residues. Per germline, CDR1 GTSNPN and CDR2 SVGIG (reference sequence). The CDR3 bases that were read are TGTGCCTGGACCGGGTCGGCTAGCGGGGGGATCACAGATACG. This encodes CAWTGSASGGITDT. The full CDR3 reads CAWTGSASGGITDTQYF.

The sample holds many counts of this clone. Read coverage stops 3 residues before the CDR3 terminus; the germline J gene supplies the remainder. This sequence joins TRBV30 and TRBJ2-5; D perhaps matches TRBD2 (5 bases). The germline CDR1 and CDR2 sequences are GTSNPN and SVGIG (reference sequence). This CDR3 has 14 amino acids. V was shortened by 4 bases and J by 4 bases, with 16 bases between the two germline ends. Partial CDR3 DNA: TGTGCCTGGACACCCCTTTGGGCGGGAGAGACC. Residues: CAWTPLWAGET. In full, the CDR3 reads CAWTPLWAGETQYF.

This clone appeared many times. The read stops 3 residues short of the end of the CDR3; the missing end is completed from the germline J gene. This chain joins TRBV6-4 and TRBJ1-2, with 9 bases aligning to TRBD1. The CDR3 consists of 13 residues. J was trimmed by 5 bases and V by 4 bases; bases with no gene match: 2. The germline CDR1 and CDR2 sequences are MRHNA and SNTAGT. The CDR3 loop reads CASSADRGYGYTF. CDR3 DNA (partial): TGTGCCAGCAGTGCGGACAGGGGATATGGC.

This clone has ten or more counts. The read is 3 residues too short to cover the CDR3 end, so that end is filled in from the germline J gene. The chain couples TRBV11-3 to TRBJ2-2; 9 bases are a match to TRBD1. The CDR3 spans 15 residues. From germline, CDR1 is SGHNT and CDR2 YENEEA. The V segment lost 3 bases and the J segment 5 bases; nucleotides outside the gene matches: 4. The CDR3 region is CASSFTGTGTGELFF. The DNA read from the CDR3 is TGTGCCAGCAGCTTCACCGGGACAGGGACCGGGGAG. Drawing the rest from reference TRBV11-3 and TRBJ2-2, the complete variable domain is EAGVVQSPRYKIIEKKQPVAFWCNPISGHNTLYWYLQNLGQGPELLIRYENEEAVDDSQLPKDRFSAERLKGVDSTLKIQPAELGDSAVYLCASSFTGTGTGELFFGEGSRLTVL.

CDR3 sequence: CASRLGQGNGELFF. The DNA read from the CDR3 is TGTGCCAGCAGACTAGGACAGGGGAACGGGGAG. The chain has TRBV7-9 and TRBJ2-2; 9 bases map to TRBD1. The CDR3 extends 3 residues past the end of the read, so its final part is completed from the germline J gene. CDR1 and CDR2 from the germline V gene are SEHNR and FQNEAQ (reference sequence). Losses at the gene ends were 6 bases for V and 7 bases for J; bases not matched to a gene: 6. This CDR3 is built from 14 residues.

A few counts support this clone. The read halts 3 residues ahead of the CDR3 end, with the missing end drawn from the germline J gene. The chain joins TRBV7-6 to TRBJ2-2; 14 nucleotides match TRBD2. The CDR3 consists of 15 residues. The V gene end was trimmed by 5 bases and the J gene end by 6 bases; junction bases not matched to a gene: 2. Germline CDR1 reads SGHVS; CDR2 reads FNYEAQ. The CDR3 is CASSVTSGGAGELFF. Partial CDR3 DNA: TGTGCCAGCAGCGTGACTAGCGGGGGGGCCGGGGAG.

As for this clone: Read coverage stops 3 residues before the CDR3 terminus; the germline J gene supplies the remainder. The chain combines TRBV20-1 with TRBJ1-5; possible D gene TRBD1, 5 bases. CDR1 DFQATT and CDR2 SNEGSKA come from the germline V gene (reference sequence). The ends were cut back, 5 bases at V and 9 bases at J, with 29 bases in the middle. The CDR3 runs 17 residues. The covered CDR3 bases are TGCAGTGCTTCGATCCAGGGTGGGGGGAGTCTTCGTCGGCCC. This encodes CSASIQGGGSLRRP. The CDR3, in full, reads CSASIQGGGSLRRPQHF.

This clone was recorded at least ten times. The read ends 3 residues before the CDR3 terminus; that terminus is restored from the germline J gene. Other nucleotide sequences in the sample specify the same CDR3. The chain links TRBV20-1 to TRBJ1-2, with a tentative D call TRBD1 (6 bases). The CDR3 is 12 residues long. V was pared by 0 bases and J by 5 bases, with 7 bases between. Germline CDR1 DFQATT, CDR2 SNEGSKA (reference sequence). The sequenced part of the CDR3 DNA is TGCAGTGCTAGAGACAGGGGATATGGC. This encodes CSARDRGYG. The full CDR3 reads CSARDRGYGYTF.

The table lists this clone with many counts. The CDR3 end lies 3 residues beyond the end of the read and is filled in from the germline J gene. The chain has TRBV18 and TRBJ2-1, with D tentatively TRBD2 (6 bases). CDR1 KGHSH and CDR2 LQKENI come from the germline V gene. The CDR3 has 15 residues. Trimming left V 2 bases short and J 0 bases short, with 8 bases between. This chain's CDR3 is CASSPWGDSYNEQFF. CDR3 bases read: TGTGCCAGCTCACCATGGGGGGACTCCTACAATGAG.

The table lists this clone with many counts. The read is 3 residues too short to cover the CDR3 end, so that end is filled in from the germline J gene. The chain recombines TRBV5-6 with TRBJ1-6, with 9 bases aligning to TRBD1. The junction had 6 bases not matched to a gene; V was cut back by 4 bases and J by 7 bases. The CDR3 contains 15 residues. The V gene's germline CDR1 is SGHDT and CDR2 YYEEEE. Partial CDR3 DNA: TGTGCCAGCAGCCGGGAGGACAGGGGAAATTCACCC. Translated, it gives CASSREDRGNSP. The full CDR3 protein reads CASSREDRGNSPLHF. The complete variable domain, with remaining parts taken from reference TRBV5-6 and TRBJ1-6, reads DAGVTQSPTHLIKTRGQQVTLRCSPKSGHDTVSWYQQALGQGPQFIFQYYEEEERQRGNFPDRFSGHQFPNYSSELNVNALLLGDSALYLCASSREDRGNSPLHFGNGTRLTVT.